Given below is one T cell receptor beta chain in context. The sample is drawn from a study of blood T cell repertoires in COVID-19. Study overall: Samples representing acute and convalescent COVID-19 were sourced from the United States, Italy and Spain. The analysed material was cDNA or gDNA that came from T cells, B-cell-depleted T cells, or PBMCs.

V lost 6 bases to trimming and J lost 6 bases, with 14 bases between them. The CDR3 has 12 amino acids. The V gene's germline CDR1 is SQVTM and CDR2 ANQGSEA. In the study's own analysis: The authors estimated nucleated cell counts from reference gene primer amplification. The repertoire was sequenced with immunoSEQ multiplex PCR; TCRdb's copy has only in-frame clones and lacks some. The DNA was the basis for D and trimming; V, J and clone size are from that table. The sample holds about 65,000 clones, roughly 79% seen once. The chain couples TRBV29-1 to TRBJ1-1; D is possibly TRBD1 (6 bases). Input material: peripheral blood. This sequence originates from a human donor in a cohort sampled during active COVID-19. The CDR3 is CSVAGGQSEAFF. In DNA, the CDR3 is TGCAGCGTGGCCGGGGGGCAATCTGAAGCTTTCTTT.